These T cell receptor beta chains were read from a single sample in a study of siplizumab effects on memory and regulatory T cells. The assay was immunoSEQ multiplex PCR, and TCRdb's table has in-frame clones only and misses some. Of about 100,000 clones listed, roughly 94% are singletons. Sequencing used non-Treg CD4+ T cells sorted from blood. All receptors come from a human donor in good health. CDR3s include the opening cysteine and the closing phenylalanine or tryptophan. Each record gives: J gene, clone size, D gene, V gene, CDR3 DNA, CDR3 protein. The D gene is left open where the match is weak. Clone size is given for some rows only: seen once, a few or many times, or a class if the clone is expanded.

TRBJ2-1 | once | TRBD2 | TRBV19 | TGTGCCAGTACCCTTAGCGGGAGGGGCAATGAGCAGTTCTTC | CASTLSGRGNEQFF
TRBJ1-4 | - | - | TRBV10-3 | TGTGCCATCAGTGTTGGTGGAGAAAAACTGTTTTTT | CAISVGGEKLFF
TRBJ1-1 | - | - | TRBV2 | TGTGCCAGCAGTGAAGCGGACGCTACGAACACTGAAGCTTTCTTT | CASSEADATNTEAFF
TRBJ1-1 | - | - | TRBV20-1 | TGCAGTGCGCCTGATACCACTGAAGCTTTCTTT | CSAPDTTEAFF
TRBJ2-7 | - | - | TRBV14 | TGTGCCAGCAGCCAAGACACTATCGCGGAGCAGTACTTC | CASSQDTIAEQYF
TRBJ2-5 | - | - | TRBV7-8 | TGTGCCAGCAGCTTCGGTCCCCAAGAGACCCAGTACTTC | CASSFGPQETQYF
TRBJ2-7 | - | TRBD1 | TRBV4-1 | TGCGCCAGCAGCCACTCGACAGGGGGCATCTACGAGCAGTACTTC | CASSHSTGGIYEQYF
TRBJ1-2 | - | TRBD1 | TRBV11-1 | TGTGCCAGCAGCTTCGAACCTGGACAGGTCTATGGCTACACCTTC | CASSFEPGQVYGYTF
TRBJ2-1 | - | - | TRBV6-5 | TGTGCCAGCAGTTACTCTGCAGGTGGGAATGAGCAGTTCTTC | CASSYSAGGNEQFF
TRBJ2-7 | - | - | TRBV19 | TGTGCCAGTAGTTACCACCCCTACGAGCAGTACTTC | CASSYHPYEQYF
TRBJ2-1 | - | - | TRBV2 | TGTGCCAGCAGTGAAAATTATGAGCAGTTCTTC | CASSENYEQFF
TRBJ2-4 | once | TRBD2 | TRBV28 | TGTGCCAGCAGCCCCCCCCCTAGCGGAGGAGCCAAAAACATTCAGTACTTC | CASSPPPSGGAKNIQYF
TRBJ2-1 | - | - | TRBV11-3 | TGTGCCAGCAGCCTAGCTCGGGGGCGGAATGAGCAGTTCTTC | CASSLARGRNEQFF
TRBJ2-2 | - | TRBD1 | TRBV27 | TGTGCCAGCAGTTTCCTGACAGGGGGGGTCGGGGAGCTGTTTTTT | CASSFLTGGVGELFF
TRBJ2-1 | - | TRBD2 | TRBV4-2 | TGTGCCAGCAGCCAAGTCCGCGCTAGCGGGAGCCACAATGAGCAGTTCTTC | CASSQVRASGSHNEQFF
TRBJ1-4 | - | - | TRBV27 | TGTGCCAGCAGTTTTCTAAGTGGGGTTGATGAAAAACTGTTTTTT | CASSFLSGVDEKLFF
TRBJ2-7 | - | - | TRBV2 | TGTGCCAGCAGTCTACGGGGTAGGCCCTACGAGCAGTACTTC | CASSLRGRPYEQYF
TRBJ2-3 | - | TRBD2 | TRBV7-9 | TGTGCCAGCAGCTCGACTAGCGCGAGCACAGATACGCAGTATTTT | CASSSTSASTDTQYF
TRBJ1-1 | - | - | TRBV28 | TGTGCCAGCAGTTTAGGGTCGGCGATTCCAGCTTTCTTT | CASSLGSAIPAFF
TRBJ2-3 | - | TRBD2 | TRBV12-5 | TGTGCTAGTGGTGAAGGGACTAGCGCGATCACAGATACGCAGTATTTT | CASGEGTSAITDTQYF
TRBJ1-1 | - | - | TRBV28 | TGTGCCAGCAGTCCCGCCCCCAGGGATAAAGCTTTCTTT | CASSPAPRDKAFF
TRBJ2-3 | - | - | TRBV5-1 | TGCGCCAGCATAGGTGTAGCAGGGTCCAGCACAGATACGCAGTATTTT | CASIGVAGSSTDTQYF
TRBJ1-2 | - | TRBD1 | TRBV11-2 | TGTGCCAGCAGCTTTACCGGGACAGGGAGGTTTTATGGCACCTTC | CASSFTGTGRFYGTF
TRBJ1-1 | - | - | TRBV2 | TGTGCCAGCAATGTAAAACCCGGGACTGAAGCTTTCTTT | CASNVKPGTEAFF
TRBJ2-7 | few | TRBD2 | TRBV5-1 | TGCGCCAGCAGCTTGTCTGCGGGAGGCGGCGAGCAGTACTTC | CASSLSAGGGEQYF
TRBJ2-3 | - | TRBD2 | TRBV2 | TGTGCCAGCAGAACTGCCACTAGCGGGGGCACAGATACGCAGTATTTT | CASRTATSGGTDTQYF
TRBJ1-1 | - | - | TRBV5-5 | TGTGCCAGCAGCGCAAGTCAGGGGAGCGCCCCTGAAGCTTTCTTT | CASSASQGSAPEAFF
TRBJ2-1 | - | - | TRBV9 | TGTGCCAGCAGCGCCATGGGGGGCAGCCCTAATGAGCAGTTCTTC | CASSAMGGSPNEQFF
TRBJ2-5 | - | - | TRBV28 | TGTGCCAGCAGTGATATACTAAGGGCCCAGTACTTC | CASSDILRAQYF
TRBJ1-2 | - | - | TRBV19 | TGTGCCAGTAGCACTGGCCACCTCGGGGGCTACACCTTC | CASSTGHLGGYTF
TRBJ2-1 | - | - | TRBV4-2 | TGTGCCAGCAGCCAACCCAAGGGGATCCCCTACAATGAGCAGTTCTTC | CASSQPKGIPYNEQFF
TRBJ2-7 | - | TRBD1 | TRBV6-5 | TGTGCCAGCAGTTTTACCCTACCGACAGGGCCCTACGAGCAGTACTTC | CASSFTLPTGPYEQYF
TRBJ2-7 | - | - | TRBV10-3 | TGTGCCATCAGTGCGCTTAACTACGAGCAGTACTTC | CAISALNYEQYF
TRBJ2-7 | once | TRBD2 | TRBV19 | TGTGCCAGTAGCCCACCCGGACTAGGTCAGTACGAGCAGTACTTC | CASSPPGLGQYEQYF
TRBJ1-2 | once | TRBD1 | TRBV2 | TGTGCCAGCGGAAAGGGGGCGGGCTATGGCTACACCTTC | CASGKGAGYGYTF
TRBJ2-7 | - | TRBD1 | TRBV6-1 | TGTGCCAGCACATTAGGACAGGTCAACAACGAGCAGTACTTC | CASTLGQVNNEQYF
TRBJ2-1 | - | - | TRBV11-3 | TGTGCCAGCAGCCCCAACCCGACTAGTTCAGCAGGTGGTGAGCAGTTCTTC | CASSPNPTSSAGGEQFF
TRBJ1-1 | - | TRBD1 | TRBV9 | TGTGCCAGCAGCCCCCGACAGGGGGAAGAAGCTTTCTTT | CASSPRQGEEAFF
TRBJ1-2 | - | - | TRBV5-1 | TGCGCCAGCAGCCCCGTGGTGGGGGCGGATGGCTACACCTTC | CASSPVVGADGYTF
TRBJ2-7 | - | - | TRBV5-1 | TGCGCCAGCTCTCCATCCCCCCAAATAGTATTCGGGGAGCAGTACTTC | CASSPSPQIVFGEQYF
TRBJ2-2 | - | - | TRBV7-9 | TGTGCCAGCAGCTTCTCATCTATTAAAGGGGAGCTGTTTTTT | CASSFSSIKGELFF